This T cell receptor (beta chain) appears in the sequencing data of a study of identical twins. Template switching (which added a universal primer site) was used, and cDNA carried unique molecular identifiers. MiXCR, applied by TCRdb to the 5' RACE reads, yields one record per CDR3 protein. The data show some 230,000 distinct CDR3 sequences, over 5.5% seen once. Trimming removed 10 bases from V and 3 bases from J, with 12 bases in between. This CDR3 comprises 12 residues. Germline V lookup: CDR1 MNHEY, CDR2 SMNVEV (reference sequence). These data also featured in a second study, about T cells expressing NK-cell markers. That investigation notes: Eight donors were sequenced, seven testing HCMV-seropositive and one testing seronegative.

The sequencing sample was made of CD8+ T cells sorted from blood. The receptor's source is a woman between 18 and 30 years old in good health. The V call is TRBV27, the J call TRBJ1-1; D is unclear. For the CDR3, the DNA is TGTGCCACCCAAGGCGGGTACACTGAAGCTTTCTTT. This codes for CATQGGYTEAFF.